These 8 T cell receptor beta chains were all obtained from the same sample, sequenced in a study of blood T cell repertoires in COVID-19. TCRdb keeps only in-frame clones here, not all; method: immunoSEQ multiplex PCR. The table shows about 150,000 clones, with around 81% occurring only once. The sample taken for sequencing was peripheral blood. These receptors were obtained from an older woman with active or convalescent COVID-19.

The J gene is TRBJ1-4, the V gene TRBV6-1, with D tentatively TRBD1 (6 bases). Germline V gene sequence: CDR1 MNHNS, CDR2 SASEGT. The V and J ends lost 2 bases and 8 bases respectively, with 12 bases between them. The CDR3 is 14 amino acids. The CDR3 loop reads CASSENRVGEKLFF. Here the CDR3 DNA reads TGTGCCAGCAGTGAAAACAGGGTAGGGGAAAAACTGTTTTTT.

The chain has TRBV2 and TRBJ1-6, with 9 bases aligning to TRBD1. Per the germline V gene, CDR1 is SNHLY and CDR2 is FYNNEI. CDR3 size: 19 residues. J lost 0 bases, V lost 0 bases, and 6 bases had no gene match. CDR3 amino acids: CASSEAGTGSRSYNSPLHF. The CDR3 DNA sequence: TGTGCCAGCAGTGAAGCCGGGACAGGGAGCCGCTCCTATAATTCACCCCTCCACTTT.

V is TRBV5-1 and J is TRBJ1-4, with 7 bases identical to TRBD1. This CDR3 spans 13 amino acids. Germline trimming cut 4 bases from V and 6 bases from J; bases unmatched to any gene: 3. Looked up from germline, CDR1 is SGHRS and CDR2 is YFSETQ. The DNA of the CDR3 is TGCGCCAGCAGCGGGCAGGGGGATGAAAAACTGTTTTTT. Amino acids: CASSGQGDEKLFF.

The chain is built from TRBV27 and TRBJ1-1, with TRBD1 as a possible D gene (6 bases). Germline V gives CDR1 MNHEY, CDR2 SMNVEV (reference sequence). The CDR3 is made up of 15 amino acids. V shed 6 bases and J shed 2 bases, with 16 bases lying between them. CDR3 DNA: TGTGCCAGCAGATTAGGGGGGGGGCTAAACACTGAAGCTTTCTTT. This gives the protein CASRLGGGLNTEAFF.

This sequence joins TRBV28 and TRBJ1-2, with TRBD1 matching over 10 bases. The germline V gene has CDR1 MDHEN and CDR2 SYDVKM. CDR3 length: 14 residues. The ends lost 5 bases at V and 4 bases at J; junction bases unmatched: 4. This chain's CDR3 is CASSTTGGRYGYTF. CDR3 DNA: TGTGCCAGCAGTACGACAGGGGGCCGCTATGGCTACACCTTC.

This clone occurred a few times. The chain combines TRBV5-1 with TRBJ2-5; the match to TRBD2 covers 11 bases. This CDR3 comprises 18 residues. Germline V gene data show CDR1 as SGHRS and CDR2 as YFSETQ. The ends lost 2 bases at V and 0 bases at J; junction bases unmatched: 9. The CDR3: CASSFGLAGGGYQETQYF. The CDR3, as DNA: TGCGCCAGCAGCTTCGGGCTAGCGGGAGGCGGGTACCAAGAGACCCAGTACTTC.

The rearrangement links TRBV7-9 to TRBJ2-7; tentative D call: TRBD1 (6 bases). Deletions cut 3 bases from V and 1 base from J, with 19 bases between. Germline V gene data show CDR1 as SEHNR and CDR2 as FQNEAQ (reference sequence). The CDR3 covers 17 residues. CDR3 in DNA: TGTGCCAGCAGCTTGGCTGACTACATGGGGGCTTCCTACGAGCAGTACTTC. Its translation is CASSLADYMGASYEQYF.

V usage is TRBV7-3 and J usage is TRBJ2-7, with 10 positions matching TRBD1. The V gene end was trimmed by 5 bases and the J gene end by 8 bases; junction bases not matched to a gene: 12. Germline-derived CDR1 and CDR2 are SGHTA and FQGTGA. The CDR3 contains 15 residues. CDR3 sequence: CASSRTGTGAVKQYF. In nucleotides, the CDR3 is TGTGCCAGCAGCCGAACCGGGACAGGGGCAGTTAAGCAGTACTTC.